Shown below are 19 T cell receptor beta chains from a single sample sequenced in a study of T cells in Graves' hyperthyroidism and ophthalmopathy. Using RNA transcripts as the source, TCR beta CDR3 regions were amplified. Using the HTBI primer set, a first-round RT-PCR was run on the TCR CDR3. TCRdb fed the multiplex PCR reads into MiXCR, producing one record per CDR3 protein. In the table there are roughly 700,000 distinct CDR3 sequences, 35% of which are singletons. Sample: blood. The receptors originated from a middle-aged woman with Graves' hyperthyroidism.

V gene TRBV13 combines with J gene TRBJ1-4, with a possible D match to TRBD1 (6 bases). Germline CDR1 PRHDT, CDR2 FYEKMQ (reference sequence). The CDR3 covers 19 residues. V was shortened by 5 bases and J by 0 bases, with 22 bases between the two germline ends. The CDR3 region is CASSGTDSGVGATNEKLFF. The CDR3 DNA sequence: TGTGCCAGCAGCGGGACGGACAGCGGGGTTGGGGCAACTAATGAAAAACTGTTTTTT.

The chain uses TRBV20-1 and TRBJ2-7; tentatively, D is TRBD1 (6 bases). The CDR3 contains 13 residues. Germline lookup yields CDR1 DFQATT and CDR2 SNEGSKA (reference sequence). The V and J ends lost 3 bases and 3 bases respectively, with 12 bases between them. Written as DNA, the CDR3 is TGCAGTGCTAGTCGTCAGGGGAGCTACGAGCAGTACTTC. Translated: CSASRQGSYEQYF.

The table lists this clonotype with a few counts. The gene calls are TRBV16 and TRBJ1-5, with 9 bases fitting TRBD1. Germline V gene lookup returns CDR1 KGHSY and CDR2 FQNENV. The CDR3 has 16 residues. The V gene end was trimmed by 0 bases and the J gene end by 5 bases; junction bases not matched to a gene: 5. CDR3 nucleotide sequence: TGTGCCAGCAGCCAATCCGGCGGACAGGGGCATCAGCCCCAGCATTTT. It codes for CASSQSGGQGHQPQHF.

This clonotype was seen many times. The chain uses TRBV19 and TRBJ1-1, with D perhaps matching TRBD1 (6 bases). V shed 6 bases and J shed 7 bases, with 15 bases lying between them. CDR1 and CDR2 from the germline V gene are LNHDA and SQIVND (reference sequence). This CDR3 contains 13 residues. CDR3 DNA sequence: TGTGCCAGTAGCCCTACCGGGGGCGGTGAAGCTTTCTTT. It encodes CASSPTGGGEAFF.

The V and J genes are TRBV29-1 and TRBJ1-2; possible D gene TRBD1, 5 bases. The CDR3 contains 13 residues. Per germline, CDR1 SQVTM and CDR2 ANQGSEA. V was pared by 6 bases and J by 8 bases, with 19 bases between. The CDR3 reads CSVRDGSFGGYTF. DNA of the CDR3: TGCAGCGTCCGGGACGGGAGCTTTGGGGGCTACACCTTC.

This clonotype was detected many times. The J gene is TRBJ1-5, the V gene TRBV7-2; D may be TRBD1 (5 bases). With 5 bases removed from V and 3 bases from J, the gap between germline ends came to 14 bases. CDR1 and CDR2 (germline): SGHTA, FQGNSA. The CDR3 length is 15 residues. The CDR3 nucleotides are TGTGCCAGCAGCAACTACGGGGGTCCCAATCAGCCCCAGCATTTT. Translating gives CASSNYGGPNQPQHF.

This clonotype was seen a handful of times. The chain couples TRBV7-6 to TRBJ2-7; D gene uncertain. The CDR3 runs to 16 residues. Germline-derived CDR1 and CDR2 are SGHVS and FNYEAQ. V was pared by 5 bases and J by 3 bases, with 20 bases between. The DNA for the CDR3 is TGTGCCAGCAGCCAATGGTGGGCTAAGCTTCGCTACGAGCAGTACTTC. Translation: CASSQWWAKLRYEQYF.

CDR3 protein: CSARGVRSNQPQHF. The CDR3, as DNA: TGCAGTGCTAGAGGGGTGCGCAGCAATCAGCCCCAGCATTTT. The rearrangement joins TRBV20-1 to TRBJ1-5; D is uncertain. The CDR3 loop spans 14 amino acids. The germline gives CDR1 DFQATT, CDR2 SNEGSKA (reference sequence). The V gene lost 1 base and the J gene lost 1 base, with 8 bases spanning the gap.

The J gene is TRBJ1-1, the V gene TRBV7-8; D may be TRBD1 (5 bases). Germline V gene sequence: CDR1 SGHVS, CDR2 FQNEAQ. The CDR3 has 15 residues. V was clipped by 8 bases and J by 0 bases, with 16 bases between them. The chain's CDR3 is CASSRVREVNTEAFF. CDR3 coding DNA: TGTGCCAGCTCACGTGTCAGGGAGGTGAACACTGAAGCTTTCTTT.

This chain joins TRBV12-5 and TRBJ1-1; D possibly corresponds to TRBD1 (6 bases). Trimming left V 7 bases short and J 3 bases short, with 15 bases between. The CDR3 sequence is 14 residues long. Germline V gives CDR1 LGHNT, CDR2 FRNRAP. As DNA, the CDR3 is TGTGCTAGTGCCCCCTTGCAGGGGTACACTGAAGCTTTCTTT. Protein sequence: CASAPLQGYTEAFF.

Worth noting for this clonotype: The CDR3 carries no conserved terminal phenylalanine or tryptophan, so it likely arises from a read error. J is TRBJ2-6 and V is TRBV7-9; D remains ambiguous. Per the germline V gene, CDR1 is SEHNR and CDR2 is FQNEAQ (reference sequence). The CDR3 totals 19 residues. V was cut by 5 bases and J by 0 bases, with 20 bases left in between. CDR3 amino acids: CASSGLVDRESSGANVLTP. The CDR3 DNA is TGTGCCAGCAGCGGGCTCGTGGACCGAGAGAGCTCTGGGGCCAACGTCCTGACTCCA.

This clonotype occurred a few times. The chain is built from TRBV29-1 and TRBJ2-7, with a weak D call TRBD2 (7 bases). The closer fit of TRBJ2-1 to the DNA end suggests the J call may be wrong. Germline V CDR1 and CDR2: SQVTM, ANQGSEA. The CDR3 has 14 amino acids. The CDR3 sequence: CSVVKGGLFDEQFF. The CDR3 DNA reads TGCAGCGTTGTGAAGGGGGGGCTTTTCGATGAGCAGTTCTTC.

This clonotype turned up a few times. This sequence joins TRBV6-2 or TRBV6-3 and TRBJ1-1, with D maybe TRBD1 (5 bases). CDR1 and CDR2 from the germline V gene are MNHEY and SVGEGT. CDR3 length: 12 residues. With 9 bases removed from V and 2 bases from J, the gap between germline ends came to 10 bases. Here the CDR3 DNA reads TGTGCCAGTGAAGACAGAAACACTGAAGCTTTCTTT. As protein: CASEDRNTEAFF.

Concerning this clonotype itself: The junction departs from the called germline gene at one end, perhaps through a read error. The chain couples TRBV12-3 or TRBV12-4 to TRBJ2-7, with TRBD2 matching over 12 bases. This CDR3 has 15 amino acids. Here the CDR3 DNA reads TGTGCCAGCAGTCTCTGGACTAGCGGGGCCTACGGGCAGTACTTC. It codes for CASSLWTSGAYGQYF.

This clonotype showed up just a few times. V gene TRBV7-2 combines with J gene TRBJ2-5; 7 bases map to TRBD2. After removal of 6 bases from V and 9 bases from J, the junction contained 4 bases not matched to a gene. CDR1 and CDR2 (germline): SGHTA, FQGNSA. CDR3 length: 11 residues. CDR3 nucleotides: TGTGCCAGCAGGGGGGGGGGGGCCCAGTACTTC. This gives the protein CASRGGGAQYF.

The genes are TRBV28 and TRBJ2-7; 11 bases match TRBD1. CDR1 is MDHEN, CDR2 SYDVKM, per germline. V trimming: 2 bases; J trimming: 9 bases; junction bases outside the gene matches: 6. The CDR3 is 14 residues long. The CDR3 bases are TGTGCCAGCAGTTTACGGACAGGGGGCGCTTGGCAGTACTTC. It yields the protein CASSLRTGGAWQYF.

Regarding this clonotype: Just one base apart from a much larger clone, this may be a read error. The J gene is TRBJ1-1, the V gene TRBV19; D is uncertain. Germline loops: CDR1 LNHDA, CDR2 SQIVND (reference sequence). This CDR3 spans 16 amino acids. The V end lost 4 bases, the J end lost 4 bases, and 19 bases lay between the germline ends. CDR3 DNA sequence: TGTGCCAGTAGTACCAACGCTCCGGAGCGGAGCACTGAAGCTTTCTTT. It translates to CASSTNAPERSTEAFF. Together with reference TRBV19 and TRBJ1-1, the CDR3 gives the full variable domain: DGGITQSPKYLFRKEGQNVTLSCEQNLNHDAMYWYRQDPGQGLRLIYYSQIVNDFQKGDIAEGYSVSREKKESFPLTVTSAQKNPTAFYLCASSTNAPERSTEAFFGQGTRLTVV.

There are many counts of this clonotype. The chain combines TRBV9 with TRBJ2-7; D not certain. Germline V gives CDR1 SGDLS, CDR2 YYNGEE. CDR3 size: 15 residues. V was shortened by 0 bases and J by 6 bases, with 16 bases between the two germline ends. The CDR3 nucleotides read TGTGCCAGCAGCGTAGCCCCCACATTAGGCTCCGAGCAGTACTTC. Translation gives CASSVAPTLGSEQYF.

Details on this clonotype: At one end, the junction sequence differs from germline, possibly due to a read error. The CDR3 reads CSVARGGANVLTF. CDR3 nucleotide sequence: TGCAGCGTTGCCCGAGGGGGGGCAAACGTCCTGACTTTC. The J gene is TRBJ2-6, the V gene TRBV29-1; maybe TRBD2 (7 bases). The CDR3 loop spans 13 amino acids. CDR1 is SQVTM, CDR2 ANQGSEA, per germline.